This is a list of T cell receptor beta chains from one sample in a study of blood T cells in healthy people across ages. TCRdb analysed the 5' RACE reads with MiXCR anew, one entry per CDR3 protein. The sample lists about a million distinct CDR3 sequences; roughly 47% were seen once. Material: blood. Source of these receptors: a woman in her fifties or sixties in good health. CDR3s include the opening cysteine and the closing phenylalanine or tryptophan. The D gene is left open where the match is weak. Not all rows give a size; the values are once, few, many and, for expanded clones, a class.

>TRBV7-2|few|TRBJ2-5|TRBD1
CASSLGWGTGRQETQYF
TGTGCCAGCAGCTTAGGATGGGGGACAGGCCGACAAGAGACCCAGTACTTC
>TRBV3-1|once|TRBJ2-7|TRBD1
CASRRQGASEQYF
TGTGCCAGCAGGCGACAGGGGGCCTCCGAGCAGTACTTC
>TRBV28|.|TRBJ2-5|TRBD1
CASSRGGRQETQYF
TGTGCCAGCAGTCGAGGGGGCAGACAAGAGACCCAGTACTTC
>TRBV29-1|.|TRBJ2-1|.
CSVDSPDTYNEQFF
TGCAGCGTTGATAGTCCTGATACCTACAATGAGCAGTTCTTC
>TRBV20-1|.|TRBJ1-2|.
CRGGRVVHYGYTF
TGCAGGGGAGGGAGGGTGGTTCACTATGGCTACACCTTC
>TRBV4-1|once|TRBJ2-1|.
CASSHTPSSYNEQFF
TGCGCCAGCAGCCACACGCCTAGCTCCTACAATGAGCAGTTCTTC
>TRBV6-2/TRBV6-3|few|TRBJ1-2|.
CASSNEGAARGYTF
TGTGCCAGCAGCAACGAGGGAGCAGCGCGTGGCTACACCTTC
>TRBV6-5|.|TRBJ2-7|.
CASRTQTYEQYF
TGTGCCAGCAGAACTCAGACCTACGAGCAGTACTTC
>TRBV27|.|TRBJ2-5|.
CASRGAGDGKTQYF
TGTGCCAGCCGTGGGGCTGGCGACGGGAAGACCCAGTACTTC
>TRBV9|.|TRBJ1-1|.
CASSGPTANRGGPAGEAFF
TGTGCCAGCAGCGGGCCTACAGCCAACAGAGGGGGTCCCGCGGGTGAAGCTTTCTTT
>TRBV4-1|.|TRBJ1-2|TRBD1
CASSQVLPGQGHYGYTF
TGTGCCAGCAGCCAAGTCCTACCGGGACAGGGGCACTATGGCTACACCTTC
>TRBV11-2|many|TRBJ1-4|TRBD1
CASSVTGFGEKLFF
TGTGCCAGCAGCGTGACAGGGTTCGGTGAAAAACTGTTTTTT
>TRBV7-3|.|TRBJ2-5|.
CASISMTGETQYF
TGTGCCAGCATCTCCATGACAGGAGAGACCCAGTACTTC
>TRBV7-3|.|TRBJ2-3|.
CASSSSPITDTQYF
TGTGCCAGCAGCTCATCACCAATCACAGATACGCAGTATTTT
>TRBV6-5|.|TRBJ2-3|.
CASTLTGGKQDTQYF
TGTGCCAGCACCCTCACGGGTGGTAAGCAGGATACGCAGTATTTT
>TRBV6-1|.|TRBJ2-5|.
CASSDLLKTQYF
TGTGCCAGCAGTGATCTATTGAAGACCCAGTACTTC
>TRBV7-3|.|TRBJ2-5|.
CASSLRGNLETQYF
TGTGCCAGCAGCTTGAGGGGGAATTTGGAGACCCAGTACTTC
>TRBV15|.|TRBJ2-5|.
CATSRGELGLQETQYF
TGTGCCACCAGCAGAGGGGAGCTTGGACTACAAGAGACCCAGTACTTC
>TRBV3-1|.|TRBJ2-7|TRBD1
CASSPIGGGSHEQYF
TGTGCCAGCAGCCCCATAGGGGGCGGATCCCACGAGCAGTACTTC
>TRBV21-1|.|TRBJ2-7|.
CAYSAVSPYEQYF
TGTGCCTACTCGGCAGTTTCCCCTTACGAGCAGTACTTC
>TRBV7-2|.|TRBJ2-5|TRBD2
CASSTRTSEISETQYF
TGTGCCAGCAGCACCCGGACTAGCGAGATCTCTGAGACCCAGTACTTC
>TRBV20-1|.|TRBJ2-7|.
CSARYLGFFPTYEQYF
TGCAGTGCTAGGTATTTGGGCTTCTTCCCAACCTACGAGCAGTACTTC
>TRBV12-3/TRBV12-4|.|TRBJ2-7|.
CASSFGGHAEQYF
TGTGCCAGCAGTTTCGGTGGACATGCCGAGCAGTACTTC
>TRBV28|.|TRBJ2-7|.
CASSHDSPPYEQYF
TGTGCCAGCAGTCACGACAGTCCCCCCTACGAGCAGTACTTC
>TRBV18|.|TRBJ1-4|.
CASSPSGSNEKLFF
TGTGCCAGCTCACCATCAGGGTCTAATGAAAAACTGTTTTTT
>TRBV12-3/TRBV12-4|few|TRBJ2-3|.
CASSFVAGNTDTQYF
TGTGCCAGCAGTTTCGTCGCAGGGAACACAGATACGCAGTATTTT
>TRBV13|.|TRBJ1-2|TRBD1
CASSLGLGRGLGYTF
TGTGCCAGCAGCTTAGGCCTTGGGAGGGGGCTTGGCTACACCTTC
>TRBV12-3/TRBV12-4|.|TRBJ2-5|TRBD2
CASSFGSGSWETQYF
TGTGCCAGCAGTTTTGGTAGCGGGAGTTGGGAGACCCAGTACTTC
>TRBV15|.|TRBJ2-3|.
CATSRGYATDTQYF
TGTGCCACCAGCAGAGGTTATGCGACGGATACGCAGTATTTT
>TRBV4-2|few|TRBJ1-4|.
CASSQVGTREEKLFF
TGTGCCAGCAGCCAAGTTGGGACCAGAGAGGAAAAACTGTTTTTT
>TRBV27|few|TRBJ2-5|.
CASSGWGFEETQYF
TGTGCCAGCAGTGGTTGGGGATTTGAAGAGACCCAGTACTTC
>TRBV7-9|once|TRBJ1-3|.
CASSLKSYGSTIYF
TGTGCCAGCAGCCTCAAGTCGTACGGGAGCACCATATATTTT
>TRBV10-3|.|TRBJ2-7|.
CAIGSLDEQYF
TGTGCCATCGGAAGCTTGGACGAGCAGTACTTC
>TRBV5-1|.|TRBJ2-6|.
CASSNRESGANVLTF
TGCGCCAGCAGCAACAGGGAATCTGGGGCCAACGTCCTGACTTTC
>TRBV29-1|.|TRBJ2-7|TRBD2
CSAQPSGPYNEQYF
TGCAGCGCCCAGCCTAGCGGTCCCTACAATGAGCAGTACTTC
>TRBV2|.|TRBJ2-7|TRBD1
CASREQGFEQYF
TGTGCCAGCAGGGAACAGGGGTTTGAGCAGTACTTC
>TRBV6-2/TRBV6-3|.|TRBJ2-3|TRBD1
CASKVPTGSGDTQYF
TGTGCCAGCAAGGTTCCGACAGGGTCGGGAGATACGCAGTATTTT
>TRBV24-1|.|TRBJ2-3|.
CATSDFPYTDTQYF
TGTGCCACCAGTGATTTCCCCTACACAGATACGCAGTATTTT
>TRBV29-1|few|TRBJ1-2|TRBD1
CSVGDSGNVGYTF
TGCAGCGTGGGGGACAGTGGAAATGTAGGCTACACCTTC
>TRBV4-1|.|TRBJ1-2|TRBD1
CASSQPGQGYGYTF
TGCGCCAGCAGCCAACCGGGACAGGGCTATGGCTACACCTTC
>TRBV5-1|few|TRBJ2-1|TRBD2
CASSWTSVDNEQFF
TGCGCCAGCAGCTGGACTAGCGTAGACAATGAGCAGTTCTTC